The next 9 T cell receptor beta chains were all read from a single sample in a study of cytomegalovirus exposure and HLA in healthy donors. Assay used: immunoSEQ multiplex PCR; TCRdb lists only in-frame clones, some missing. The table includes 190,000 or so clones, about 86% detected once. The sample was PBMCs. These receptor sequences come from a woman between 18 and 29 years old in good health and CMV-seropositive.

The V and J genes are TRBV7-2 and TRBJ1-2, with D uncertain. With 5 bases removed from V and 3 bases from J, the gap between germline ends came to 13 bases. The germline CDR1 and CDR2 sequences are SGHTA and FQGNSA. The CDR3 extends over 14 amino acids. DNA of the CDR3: TGTGCCAGCAGCACCACATTTGGCTACTATGGCTACACCTTC. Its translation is CASSTTFGYYGYTF.

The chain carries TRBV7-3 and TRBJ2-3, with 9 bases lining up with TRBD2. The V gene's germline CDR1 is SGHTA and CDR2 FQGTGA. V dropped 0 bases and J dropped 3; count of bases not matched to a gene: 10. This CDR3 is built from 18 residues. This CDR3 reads CASSLTARLAANTDTQYF. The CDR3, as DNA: TGTGCCAGCAGCTTAACTGCGAGACTAGCGGCAAATACAGATACGCAGTATTTT.

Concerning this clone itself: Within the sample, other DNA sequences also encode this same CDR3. The CDR3 loop is CASSLDWNTEAFF. The CDR3 region has the DNA TGTGCCAGCAGCCTCGACTGGAACACTGAAGCTTTCTTT. The chain uses TRBV11-2 and TRBJ1-1, with D hard to call. Trimming took 5 bases from V and 1 from J, leaving 8 bases between them. Germline V CDR1 and CDR2: SGHAT, FQNNGV. The CDR3 runs to 13 residues.

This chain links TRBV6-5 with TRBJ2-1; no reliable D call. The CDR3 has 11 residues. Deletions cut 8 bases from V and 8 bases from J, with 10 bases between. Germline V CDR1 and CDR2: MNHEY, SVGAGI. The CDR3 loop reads CASRGRDEQFF. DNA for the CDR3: TGTGCCAGCCGCGGCCGCGATGAGCAGTTCTTC.

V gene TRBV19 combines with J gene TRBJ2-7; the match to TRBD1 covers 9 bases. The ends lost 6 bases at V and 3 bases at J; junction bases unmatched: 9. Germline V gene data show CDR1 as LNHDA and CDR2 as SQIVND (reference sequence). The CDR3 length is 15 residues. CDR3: CASSIGDRVFYEQYF. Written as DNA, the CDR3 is TGTGCCAGTAGCATTGGGGACAGGGTATTCTACGAGCAGTACTTC.

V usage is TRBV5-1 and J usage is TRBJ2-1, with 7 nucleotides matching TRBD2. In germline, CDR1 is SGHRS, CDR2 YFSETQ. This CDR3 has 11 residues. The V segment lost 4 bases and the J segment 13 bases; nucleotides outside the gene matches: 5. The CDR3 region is CASSLVGLQFF. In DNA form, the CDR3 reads TGCGCCAGCAGCCTCGTGGGACTACAGTTCTTC.

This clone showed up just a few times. CDR3 DNA sequence: TGTGCCAGCAGCTTCGGGTACACCGGGGAGCTGTTTTTT. The encoded protein is CASSFGYTGELFF. The chain uses TRBV11-2 and TRBJ2-2; D is ambiguous. The germline V and J ends were trimmed by 3 bases and 3 bases, with 5 bases remaining between them. Germline V lookup: CDR1 SGHAT, CDR2 FQNNGV. There are 13 residues in the CDR3.

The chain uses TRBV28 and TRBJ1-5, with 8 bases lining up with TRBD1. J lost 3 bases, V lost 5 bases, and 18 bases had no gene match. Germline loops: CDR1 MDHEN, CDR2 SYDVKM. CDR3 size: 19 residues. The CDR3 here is CASSEGSRGPEDVNQPQHF. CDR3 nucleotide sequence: TGTGCCAGCAGTGAGGGGTCCAGGGGGCCGGAAGACGTCAATCAGCCCCAGCATTTT.

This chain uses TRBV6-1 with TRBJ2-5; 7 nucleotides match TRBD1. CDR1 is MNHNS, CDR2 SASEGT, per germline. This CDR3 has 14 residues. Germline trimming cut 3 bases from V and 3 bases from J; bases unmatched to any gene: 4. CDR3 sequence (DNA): TGTGCCAGCAGTGATTGGCAGGGGGAAGAGACCCAGTACTTC. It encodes CASSDWQGEETQYF.